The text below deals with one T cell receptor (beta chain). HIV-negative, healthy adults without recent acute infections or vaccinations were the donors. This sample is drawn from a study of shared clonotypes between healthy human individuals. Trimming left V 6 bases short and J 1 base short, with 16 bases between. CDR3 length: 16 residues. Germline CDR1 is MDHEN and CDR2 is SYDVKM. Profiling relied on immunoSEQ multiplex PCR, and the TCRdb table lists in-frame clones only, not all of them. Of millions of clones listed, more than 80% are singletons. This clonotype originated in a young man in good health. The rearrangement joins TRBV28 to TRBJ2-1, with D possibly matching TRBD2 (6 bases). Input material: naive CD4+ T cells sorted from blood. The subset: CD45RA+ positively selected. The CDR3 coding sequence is TGTGCCAGCAGCCCCCGGGGTAGCGGATCCTACAATGAGCAGTTCTTC. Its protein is CASSPRGSGSYNEQFF.